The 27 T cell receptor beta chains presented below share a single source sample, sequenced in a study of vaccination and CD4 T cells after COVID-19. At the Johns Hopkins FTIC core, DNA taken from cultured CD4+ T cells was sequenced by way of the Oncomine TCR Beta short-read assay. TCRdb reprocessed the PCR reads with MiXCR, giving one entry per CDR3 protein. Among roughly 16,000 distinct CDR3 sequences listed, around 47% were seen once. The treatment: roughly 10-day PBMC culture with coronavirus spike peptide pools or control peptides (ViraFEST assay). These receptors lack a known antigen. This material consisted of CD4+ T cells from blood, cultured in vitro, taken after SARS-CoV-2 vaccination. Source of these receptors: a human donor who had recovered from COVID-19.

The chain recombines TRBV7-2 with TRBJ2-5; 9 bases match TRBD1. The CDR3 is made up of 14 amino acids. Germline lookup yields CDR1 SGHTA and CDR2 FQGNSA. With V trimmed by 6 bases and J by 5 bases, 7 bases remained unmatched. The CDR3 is CASRLTGGFETQYF. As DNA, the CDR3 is TGTGCCAGCAGGTTGACAGGGGGTTTCGAGACCCAGTACTTC.

CDR3 sequence (DNA): TGCAGTGCTAGAGTAGGGGGCGATAATTCACCCCTCCACTTT. Translated: CSARVGGDNSPLHF. This sequence joins TRBV20-1 and TRBJ1-6, with TRBD1 identical over 7 bases. Germline V CDR1 and CDR2: DFQATT, SNEGSKA (reference sequence). Trimming removed 1 base from V and 5 bases from J; junction bases left unmatched: 2. The CDR3 covers 14 residues.

Here the CDR3 reads CASSLGTSGDYEQYF. CDR3 coding DNA: TGTGCCAGCAGTTTGGGAACTAGCGGGGACTACGAGCAGTACTTC. The chain is built from TRBV28 and TRBJ2-7, with 10 bases aligning to TRBD2. The J segment lost 3 bases and the V segment lost 3 bases, leaving 5 bases of the junction unmatched. The CDR3 contains 15 residues. Germline-derived CDR1 and CDR2 are MDHEN and SYDVKM. Combining the CDR3 with reference TRBV28 and TRBJ2-7 gives the whole variable domain DVKVTQSSRYLVKRTGEKVFLECVQDMDHENMFWYRQDPGLGLRLIYFSYDVKMKEKGDIPEGYSVSREKKERFSLILESASTNQTSMYLCASSLGTSGDYEQYFGPGTRLTVT.

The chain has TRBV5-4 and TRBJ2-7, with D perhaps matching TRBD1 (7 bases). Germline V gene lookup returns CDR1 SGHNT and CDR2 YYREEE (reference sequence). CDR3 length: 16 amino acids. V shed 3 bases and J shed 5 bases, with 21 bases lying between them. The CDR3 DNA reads TGTGCCAGCAGCTCGAGGGGGCCAGGGGAGGCCCACGAGCAGTACTTC. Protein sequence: CASSSRGPGEAHEQYF.

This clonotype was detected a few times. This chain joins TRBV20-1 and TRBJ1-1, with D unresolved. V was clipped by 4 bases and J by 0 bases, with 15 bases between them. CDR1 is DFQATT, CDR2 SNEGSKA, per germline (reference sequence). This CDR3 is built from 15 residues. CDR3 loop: CSAIGTAVLNTEAFF. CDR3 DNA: TGCAGTGCTATTGGTACGGCAGTCCTGAACACTGAAGCTTTCTTT.

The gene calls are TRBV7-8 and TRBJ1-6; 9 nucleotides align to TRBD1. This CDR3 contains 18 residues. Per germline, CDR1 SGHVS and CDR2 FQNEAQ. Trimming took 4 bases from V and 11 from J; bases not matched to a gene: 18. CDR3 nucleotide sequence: TGTGCCAGCAGCTCACCAGCCTGGGACAGGGTGTCGAATACACCCCTCCACTTT. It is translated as CASSSPAWDRVSNTPLHF.

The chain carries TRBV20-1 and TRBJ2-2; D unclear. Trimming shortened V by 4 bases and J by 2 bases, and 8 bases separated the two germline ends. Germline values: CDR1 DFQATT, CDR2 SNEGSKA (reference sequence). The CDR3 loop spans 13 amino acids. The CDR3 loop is CSATHINTGELFF. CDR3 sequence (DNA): TGCAGTGCTACACACATTAACACCGGGGAGCTGTTTTTT.

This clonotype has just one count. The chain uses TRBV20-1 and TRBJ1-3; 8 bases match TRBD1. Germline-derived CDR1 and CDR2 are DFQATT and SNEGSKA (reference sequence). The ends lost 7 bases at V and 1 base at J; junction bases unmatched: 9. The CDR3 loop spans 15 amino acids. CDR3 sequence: CSGEDRELSGNTIYF. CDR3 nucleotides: TGCAGTGGTGAGGACAGGGAGCTATCTGGAAACACCATATATTTT.

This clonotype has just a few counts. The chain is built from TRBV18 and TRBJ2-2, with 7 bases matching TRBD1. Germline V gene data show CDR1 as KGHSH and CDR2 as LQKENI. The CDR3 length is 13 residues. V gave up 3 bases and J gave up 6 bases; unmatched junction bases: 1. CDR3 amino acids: CASSPQGAGELFF. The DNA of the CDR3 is TGTGCCAGCTCACCTCAGGGGGCCGGGGAGCTGTTTTTT.

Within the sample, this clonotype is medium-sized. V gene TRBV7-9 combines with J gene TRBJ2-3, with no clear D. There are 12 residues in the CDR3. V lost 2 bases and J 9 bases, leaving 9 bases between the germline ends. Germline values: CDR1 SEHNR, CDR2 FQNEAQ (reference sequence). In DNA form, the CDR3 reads TGTGCCAGCAGCTTACGAGAGGACACGCAGTATTTT. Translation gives CASSLREDTQYF.

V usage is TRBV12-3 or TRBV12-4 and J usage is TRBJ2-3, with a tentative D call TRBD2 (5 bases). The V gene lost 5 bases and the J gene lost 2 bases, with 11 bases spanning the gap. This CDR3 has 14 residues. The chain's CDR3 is CASSPDYSTDTQYF. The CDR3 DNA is TGTGCCAGCAGTCCTGACTACTCCACAGATACGCAGTATTTT.

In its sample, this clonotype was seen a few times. As DNA, the CDR3 is TGTGCCTGGAGTAGGGGGAGGTATCAGCCCCAGCATTTT. Its translation: CAWSRGRYQPQHF. The rearrangement links TRBV30 to TRBJ1-5; maybe TRBD1 (6 bases). CDR1 and CDR2 from the germline V gene are GTSNPN and SVGIG (reference sequence). V was clipped by 2 bases and J by 5 bases, with 10 bases between them. The CDR3 has 13 residues.

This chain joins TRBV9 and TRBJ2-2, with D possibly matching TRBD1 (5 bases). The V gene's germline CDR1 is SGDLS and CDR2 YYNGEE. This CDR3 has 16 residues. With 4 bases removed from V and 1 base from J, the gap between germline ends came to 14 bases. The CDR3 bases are TGTGCCAGCAGCCCCAGGGTTGGGAAGAACACCGGGGAGCTGTTTTTT. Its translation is CASSPRVGKNTGELFF. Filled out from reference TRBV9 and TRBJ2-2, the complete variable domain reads DSGVTQTPKHLITATGQRVTLRCSPRSGDLSVYWYQQSLDQGLQFLIQYYNGEERAKGNILERFSAQQFPDLHSELNLSSLELGDSALYFCASSPRVGKNTGELFFGEGSRLTVL.

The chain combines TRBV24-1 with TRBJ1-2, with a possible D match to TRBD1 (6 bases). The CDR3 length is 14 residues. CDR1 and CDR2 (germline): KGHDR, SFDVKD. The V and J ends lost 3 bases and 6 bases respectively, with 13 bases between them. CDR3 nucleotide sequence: TGTGCCACCAGTGATCGGGGGGGCCGTCATGGCTACACCTTC. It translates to CATSDRGGRHGYTF.

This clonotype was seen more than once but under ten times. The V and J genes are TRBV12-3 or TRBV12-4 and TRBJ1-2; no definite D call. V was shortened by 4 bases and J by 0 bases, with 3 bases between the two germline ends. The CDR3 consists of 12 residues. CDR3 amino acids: CASSSSNYGYTF. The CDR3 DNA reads TGTGCCAGCAGTTCCTCTAACTATGGCTACACCTTC.

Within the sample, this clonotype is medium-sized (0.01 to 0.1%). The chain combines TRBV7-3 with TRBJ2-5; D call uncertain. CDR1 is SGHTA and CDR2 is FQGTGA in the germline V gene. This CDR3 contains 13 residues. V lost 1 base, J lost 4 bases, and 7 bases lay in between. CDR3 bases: TGTGCCAGCAGCTTAAATTCGGGAGAGACCCAGTACTTC. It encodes CASSLNSGETQYF.

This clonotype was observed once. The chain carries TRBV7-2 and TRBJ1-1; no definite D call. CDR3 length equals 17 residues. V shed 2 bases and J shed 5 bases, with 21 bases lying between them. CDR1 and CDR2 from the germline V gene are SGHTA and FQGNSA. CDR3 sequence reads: CASSLNSPTSGGTEAFF. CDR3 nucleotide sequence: TGTGCCAGCAGCTTAAACTCCCCGACCTCGGGTGGGACTGAAGCTTTCTTT.

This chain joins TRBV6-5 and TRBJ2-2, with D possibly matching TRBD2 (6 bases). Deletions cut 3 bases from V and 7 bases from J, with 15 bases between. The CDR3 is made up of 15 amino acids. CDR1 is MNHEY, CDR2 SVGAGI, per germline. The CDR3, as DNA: TGTGCCAGCAGTTATAAACCGCGGGGTCACGGGGAGCTGTTTTTT. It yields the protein CASSYKPRGHGELFF.

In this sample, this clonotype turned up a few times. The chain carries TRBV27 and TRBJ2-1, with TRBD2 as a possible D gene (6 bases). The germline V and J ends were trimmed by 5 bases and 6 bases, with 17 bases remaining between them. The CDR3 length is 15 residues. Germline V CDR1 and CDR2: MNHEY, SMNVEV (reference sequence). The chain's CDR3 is CASSHGGNEGNEQFF. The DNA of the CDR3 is TGTGCCAGCAGTCACGGGGGTAACGAGGGCAATGAGCAGTTCTTC.

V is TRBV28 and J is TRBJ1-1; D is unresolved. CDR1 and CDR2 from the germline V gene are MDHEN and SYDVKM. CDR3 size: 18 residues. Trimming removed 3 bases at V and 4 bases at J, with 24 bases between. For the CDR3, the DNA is TGTGCCAGCAGTTTCAGTCTCGGATGGGGTAATGGGCGCACTGAAGCTTTCTTT. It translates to CASSFSLGWGNGRTEAFF.

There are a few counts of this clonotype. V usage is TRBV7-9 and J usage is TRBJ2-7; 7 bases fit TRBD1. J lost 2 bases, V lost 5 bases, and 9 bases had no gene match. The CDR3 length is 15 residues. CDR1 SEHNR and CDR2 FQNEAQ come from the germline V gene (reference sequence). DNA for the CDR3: TGTGCCAGCAGCAAGAGGGGACAGAATCCCTACGAGCAGTACTTC. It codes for CASSKRGQNPYEQYF.

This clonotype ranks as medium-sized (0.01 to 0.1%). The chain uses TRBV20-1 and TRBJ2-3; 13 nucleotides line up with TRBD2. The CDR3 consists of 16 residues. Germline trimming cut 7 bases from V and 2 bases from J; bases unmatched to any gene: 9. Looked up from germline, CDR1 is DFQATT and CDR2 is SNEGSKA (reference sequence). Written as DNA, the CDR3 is TGCAGTGTGGGCAAGGGACTAGCGGGACCCACAGATACGCAGTATTTT. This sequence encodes CSVGKGLAGPTDTQYF.

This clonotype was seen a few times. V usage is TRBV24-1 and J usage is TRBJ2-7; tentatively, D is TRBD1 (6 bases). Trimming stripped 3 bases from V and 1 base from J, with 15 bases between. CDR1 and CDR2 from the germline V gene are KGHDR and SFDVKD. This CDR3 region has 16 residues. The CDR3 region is CATSDVKGVGSYEQYF. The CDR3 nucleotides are TGTGCCACCAGTGATGTTAAGGGGGTAGGGTCCTACGAGCAGTACTTC.

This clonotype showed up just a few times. DNA of the CDR3: TGCAGTGCTAGCTCAGGGACCCTTTCCTACGAGCAGTACTTC. As protein: CSASSGTLSYEQYF. The chain couples TRBV20-1 to TRBJ2-7; D is perhaps TRBD1 or TRBD2 (5 bases each). The V gene's germline CDR1 is DFQATT and CDR2 SNEGSKA (reference sequence). This CDR3 is 14 amino acids long. Between the trimmed V and J ends, which lost 3 bases and 1 base, there was a span of 13 bases.

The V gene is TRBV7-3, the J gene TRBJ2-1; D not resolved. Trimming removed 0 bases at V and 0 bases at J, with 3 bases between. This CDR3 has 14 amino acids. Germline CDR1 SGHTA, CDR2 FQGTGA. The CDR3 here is CASSLTNSYNEQFF. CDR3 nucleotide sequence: TGTGCCAGCAGCTTAACCAACTCCTACAATGAGCAGTTCTTC. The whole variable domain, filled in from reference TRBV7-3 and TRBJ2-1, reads GAGVSQTPSNKVTEKGKYVELRCDPISGHTALYWYRQSLGQGPEFLIYFQGTGAADDSGLPNDRFFAVRPEGSVSTLKIQRTERGDSAVYLCASSLTNSYNEQFFGPGTRLTVL.

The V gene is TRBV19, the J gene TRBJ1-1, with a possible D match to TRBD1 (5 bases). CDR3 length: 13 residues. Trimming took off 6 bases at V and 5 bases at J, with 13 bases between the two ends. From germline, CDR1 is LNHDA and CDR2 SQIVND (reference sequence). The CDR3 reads CASRSGGATEAFF. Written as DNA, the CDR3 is TGTGCCAGTAGGAGCGGGGGAGCTACTGAAGCTTTCTTT.

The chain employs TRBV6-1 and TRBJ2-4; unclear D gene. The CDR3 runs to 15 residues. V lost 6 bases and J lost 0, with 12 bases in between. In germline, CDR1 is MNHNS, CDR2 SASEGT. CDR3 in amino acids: CASSDGGLAKNIQYF. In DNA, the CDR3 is TGTGCCAGCAGCGACGGTGGCCTAGCCAAAAACATTCAGTACTTC.